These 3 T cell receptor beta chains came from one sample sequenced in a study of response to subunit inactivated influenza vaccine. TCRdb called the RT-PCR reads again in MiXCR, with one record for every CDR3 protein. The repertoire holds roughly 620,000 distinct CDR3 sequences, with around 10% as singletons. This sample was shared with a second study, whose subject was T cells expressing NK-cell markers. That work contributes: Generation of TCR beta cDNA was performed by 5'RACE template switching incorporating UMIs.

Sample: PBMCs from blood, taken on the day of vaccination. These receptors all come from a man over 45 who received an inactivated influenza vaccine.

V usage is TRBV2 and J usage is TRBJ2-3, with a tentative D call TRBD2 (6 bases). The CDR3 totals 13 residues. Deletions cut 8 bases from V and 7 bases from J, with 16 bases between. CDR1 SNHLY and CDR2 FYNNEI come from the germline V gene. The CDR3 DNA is TGTGCCAGCGCAAGTAGCGGCTCTAATACGCAGTATTTT. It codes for CASASSGSNTQYF.

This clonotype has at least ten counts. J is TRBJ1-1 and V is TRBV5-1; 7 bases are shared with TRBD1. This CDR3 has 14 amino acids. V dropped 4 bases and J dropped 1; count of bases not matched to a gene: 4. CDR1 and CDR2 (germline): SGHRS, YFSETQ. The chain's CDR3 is CASSGGQWNTEAFF. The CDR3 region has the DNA TGCGCCAGCAGCGGGGGACAGTGGAACACTGAAGCTTTCTTT.

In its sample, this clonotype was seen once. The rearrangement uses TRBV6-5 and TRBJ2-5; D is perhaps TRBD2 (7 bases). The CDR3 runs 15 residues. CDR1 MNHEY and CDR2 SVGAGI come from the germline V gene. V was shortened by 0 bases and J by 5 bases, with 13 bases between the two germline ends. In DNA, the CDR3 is TGTGCCAGCAGTTACTCAGGGGGGGCGCAGGAGACCCAGTACTTC. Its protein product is CASSYSGGAQETQYF.